The 19 T cell receptor beta chains presented below share a single source sample, sequenced in a study of blood T cell repertoires in COVID-19. Profiled with immunoSEQ multiplex PCR; TCRdb holds only in-frame clones, not every one. The table shows tens of thousands of clones, with more than 65% occurring only once. What was sequenced was peripheral blood. The origin of the receptors is a human donor in a cohort sampled during active COVID-19.

The genes are TRBV13 and TRBJ1-4; 8 bases are shared with TRBD1. The V segment lost 5 bases and the J segment 2 bases; nucleotides outside the gene matches: 1. CDR3 size: 14 residues. CDR1 is PRHDT and CDR2 is FYEKMQ in the germline V gene (reference sequence). The CDR3 loop is CASSRTGTNEKLFF. CDR3 nucleotide sequence: TGTGCCAGCAGCCGGACAGGGACTAATGAAAAACTGTTTTTT.

The table lists this clone with a count of one. The chain employs TRBV4-3 and TRBJ2-3; tentative D call: TRBD2 (5 bases). CDR3 length: 14 amino acids. From germline, CDR1 is LGHNA and CDR2 YSLEER. Trimming took off 0 bases at V and 6 bases at J, with 10 bases between the two ends. The CDR3, as DNA: TGCGCCAGCAGCCAAGAGGCCCGAGGGGATACGCAGTATTTT. The encoded protein is CASSQEARGDTQYF.

The rearrangement links TRBV11-3 to TRBJ2-7; no firm D call. This CDR3 comprises 13 residues. Germline assignment: CDR1 SGHNT and CDR2 YENEEA. The V end was cut by 4 bases, the J end by 0 bases, with 7 bases between. In nucleotides, the CDR3 is TGTGCCAGCAGCTCCCTTAACTCCTACGAGCAGTACTTC. It yields the protein CASSSLNSYEQYF.

V and J are TRBV28 and TRBJ2-1; D not resolved. The CDR3 covers 13 residues. CDR1 and CDR2 from the germline V gene are MDHEN and SYDVKM. Trimming took 5 bases from V and 4 from J, leaving 9 bases between them. Here the CDR3 DNA reads TGTGCCAGCAGTCCCCCAGGATACAATGAGCAGTTCTTC. It translates to CASSPPGYNEQFF.

The chain couples TRBV9 to TRBJ2-1; D might be TRBD2 (5 bases). The germline gives CDR1 SGDLS, CDR2 YYNGEE. Between the trimmed V and J ends, which lost 6 bases and 3 bases, there was a span of 16 bases. The CDR3 sequence is 15 residues long. Here the CDR3 reads CASTPGGRSYNEQFF. The CDR3 coding sequence is TGTGCCAGCACCCCCGGAGGTCGCAGCTACAATGAGCAGTTCTTC.

The chain couples TRBV5-1 to TRBJ1-6; 10 positions agree with TRBD1. The germline gives CDR1 SGHRS, CDR2 YFSETQ. V was pared by 7 bases and J by 6 bases, with 10 bases of the junction left unmatched. The CDR3 loop spans 16 amino acids. CDR3 sequence reads: CASGTGTGAPNSPLHF. Written as DNA, the CDR3 is TGCGCCAGCGGCACCGGGACAGGGGCACCTAATTCACCCCTCCACTTT.

The V and J genes are TRBV5-4 and TRBJ2-3; a possible D gene is TRBD1 (6 bases). Per the germline V gene, CDR1 is SGHNT and CDR2 is YYREEE (reference sequence). V gave up 0 bases and J gave up 6 bases, with 8 bases separating them. This CDR3 spans 13 amino acids. This chain's CDR3 is CASSLGTGDTQYF. For the CDR3, the DNA is TGTGCCAGCAGCTTGGGTACAGGGGATACGCAGTATTTT.

J is TRBJ2-5 and V is TRBV29-1; 9 nucleotides agree with TRBD1. The V and J ends lost 3 bases and 1 base, in that order; junction bases with no gene match: 6. The CDR3 covers 15 residues. Per germline, CDR1 SQVTM and CDR2 ANQGSEA. For the CDR3, the DNA is TGCAGCGTTGACTCCCGGACAGGGGCCCAAGAGACCCAGTACTTC. Translating it yields CSVDSRTGAQETQYF.

CDR3 sequence (DNA): TGTGCCAGCTCACGACCACCAGGGTACGAGCAGTACTTC. Protein sequence: CASSRPPGYEQYF. The V call is TRBV18, the J call TRBJ2-7, with D maybe TRBD1 (5 bases). The V gene lost 4 bases and the J gene lost 4 bases, with 11 bases spanning the gap. This CDR3 has 13 residues. Germline CDR1 and CDR2: KGHSH and LQKENI.

The rearrangement joins TRBV19 to TRBJ2-3, with 11 bases fitting TRBD2. CDR1 is LNHDA, CDR2 SQIVND, per germline (reference sequence). J gave up 0 bases and V 5 bases, and 4 bases lay outside the gene matches. CDR3 length equals 16 residues. CDR3: CASSSGLAASTDTQYF. The CDR3 bases are TGTGCCAGTAGTTCGGGACTAGCGGCTAGCACAGATACGCAGTATTTT.

The J gene is TRBJ1-5, the V gene TRBV6-2 or TRBV6-3; perhaps TRBD1 as D (6 bases). This CDR3 region has 14 residues. V lost 2 bases, J lost 4 bases, and 9 bases lay in between. Germline lookup yields CDR1 MNHEY and CDR2 SVGEGT. CDR3 coding DNA: TGTGCCAGCAGTTACCAGGGGCCGAATCAGCCCCAGCATTTT. Protein sequence: CASSYQGPNQPQHF.

V is TRBV7-9 and J is TRBJ1-2; a possible D gene is TRBD1 (5 bases). V was clipped by 6 bases and J by 2 bases, with 16 bases between them. Germline V gene lookup returns CDR1 SEHNR and CDR2 FQNEAQ (reference sequence). This CDR3 is 15 amino acids long. This CDR3 reads CASSPGGVKNYGYTF. CDR3 in DNA: TGTGCCAGCAGTCCCGGGGGGGTCAAAAACTATGGCTACACCTTC. The full variable domain, rest sourced from reference TRBV7-9 and TRBJ1-2, is DTGVSQNPRHKITKRGQNVTFRCDPISEHNRLYWYRQTLGQGPEFLTYFQNEAQLEKSRLLSDRFSAERPKGSFSTLEIQRTEQGDSAMYLCASSPGGVKNYGYTFGSGTRLTVV.

The chain is built from TRBV14 and TRBJ2-5, with TRBD1 matching 8 bases. Germline V gene sequence: CDR1 SGHDN, CDR2 FVKESK. The J segment lost 5 bases and the V segment lost 1 base, leaving 9 bases of the junction unmatched. The CDR3 has 16 residues. The CDR3 DNA sequence: TGTGCCAGCAGCCAAGGGGCGGCAGGGGGCTTGGAGACCCAGTACTTC. Translating gives CASSQGAAGGLETQYF.

The chain couples TRBV28 to TRBJ2-7, with 9 bases that match TRBD1. There are 13 residues in the CDR3. The germline V gene has CDR1 MDHEN and CDR2 SYDVKM. J was trimmed by 3 bases and V by 6 bases; bases with no gene match: 3. CDR3 loop: CASSGQGIYEQYF. For the CDR3, the DNA is TGTGCCAGCAGCGGACAGGGGATCTACGAGCAGTACTTC.

V is TRBV5-1 and J is TRBJ2-1; D is uncertain. Germline CDR1 is SGHRS and CDR2 is YFSETQ. This CDR3 has 14 amino acids. Trimming removed 0 bases at V and 2 bases at J, with 6 bases between. In nucleotides, the CDR3 is TGCGCCAGCAGCTTGGGATCTACCTACAATGAGCAGTTCTTC. This sequence encodes CASSLGSTYNEQFF.

The chain recombines TRBV4-1 with TRBJ1-5, with TRBD1 matching over 9 bases. CDR1 is MGHRA, CDR2 YSYEKL, per germline. The CDR3 totals 17 residues. With 0 bases clipped from V and 6 bases from J, the junction kept 9 bases outside the gene matches. The CDR3 DNA reads TGCGCCAGCAGCCAAGATGATGTGGGACAGGGCCGTCAGCCCCAGCATTTT. Translation gives CASSQDDVGQGRQPQHF.

The CDR3 is CASSVTGGEQFF. The DNA of the CDR3 is TGTGCCAGCAGCGTGACAGGGGGTGAGCAGTTCTTC. This chain joins TRBV9 and TRBJ2-1; 9 nucleotides line up with TRBD1. Germline-derived CDR1 and CDR2 are SGDLS and YYNGEE. V shed 2 bases, J shed 9 bases, and the junction held 0 bases outside the gene matches. The CDR3 spans 12 residues.

This rearrangement joins TRBV15 to TRBJ1-5, with TRBD1 identical over 9 bases. After removal of 3 bases from V and 1 base from J, the junction contained 4 bases not matched to a gene. CDR1 and CDR2 from the germline V gene are LNHNV and YYDKDF (reference sequence). This CDR3 is built from 16 residues. CDR3 sequence reads: CATSSGTGFSNQPQHF. CDR3 nucleotide sequence: TGTGCCACCAGCAGCGGGACAGGGTTCAGCAATCAGCCCCAGCATTTT.

This clone was counted a few times. The J gene is TRBJ2-1, the V gene TRBV5-1; the D is unclear. CDR1 SGHRS and CDR2 YFSETQ come from the germline V gene. The CDR3 sequence is 14 residues long. The germline V and J ends were trimmed by 0 bases and 0 bases, with 4 bases remaining between them. The CDR3 here is CASSLDTSYNEQFF. CDR3 sequence (DNA): TGCGCCAGCAGCTTGGACACCTCCTACAATGAGCAGTTCTTC.